This TCR beta chain derives from a study of molecular identifiers for immune sequencing clone quantification. TCRdb fed the PCR reads into MiXCR, producing one record per CDR3 protein. The table records about 640,000 distinct CDR3 sequences, 20% of them present only once. The ends were cut back, 6 bases at V and 0 bases at J, with 15 bases in the middle. Germline lookup yields CDR1 LNHNV and CDR2 YYDKDF (reference sequence). The CDR3 extends over 16 amino acids. This clonotype was seen ten or more times. V is TRBV15 and J is TRBJ1-5; weak D call: TRBD1 (5 bases). The specimen was naive CD8+ T cells from blood, with Jurkat cell RNA spiked in. Subset defined: FACS-sorted CD8+CD4-CCR7+CD45RA+ naive T cells. This sequence originates from a human donor in good health. Some libraries in this study had Jurkat cell RNA spiked in. CDR3 bases: TGTGCCACCAGGGAGGACAAAATCTATAGCAATCAGCCCCAGCATTTT. It yields the protein CATREDKIYSNQPQHF. The whole variable domain, remainder taken from reference TRBV15 and TRBJ1-5, is DAMVIQNPRYQVTQFGKPVTLSCSQTLNHNVMYWYQQKSSQAPKLLFHYYDKDFNNEADTPDNFQSRRPNTSFCFLDIRSPGLGDTAMYLCATREDKIYSNQPQHFGDGTRLSIL.